The clone carrying this TCR beta chain was counted many times. The source material, RNA transcripts, was used to amplify TCR beta CDR3 regions. HTBI primers were the set used in a first-round RT-PCR of the TCR CDR3. TCRdb reprocessed the multiplex PCR reads with MiXCR, giving one entry per CDR3 protein. The table has about 350,000 distinct CDR3 sequences, approximately 14% seen once; the top ten hold approximately 23%. CDR1 and CDR2 (germline): SGHTA, FQGTGA. Trimming shortened V by 5 bases and J by 6 bases, and 18 bases separated the two germline ends. The CDR3 consists of 15 residues. The entry originates in a study of T cells in Graves' hyperthyroidism and ophthalmopathy.

The origin of this receptor is a woman aged 30 to 39 with Graves' hyperthyroidism. Sequencing used blood. This sequence joins TRBV7-3 and TRBJ2-3, with D perhaps assigned TRBD1 or TRBD2 (5 bases each). The CDR3 protein is CASSPRGGPTDTQYF. CDR3 nucleotides: TGTGCCAGCAGCCCCCGGGGCGGACCTACGGATACGCAGTATTTT.